This T cell receptor beta chain was sequenced in a study of control samples from healthy donors and cancer patients. Assay used: immunoSEQ multiplex PCR; TCRdb lists only in-frame clones, some missing. The table lists some 77,000 clones, 85% to 90% of them singletons. The ends lost 5 bases at V and 2 bases at J; junction bases unmatched: 5. This CDR3 has 14 residues. Germline V gene sequence: CDR1 MNHEY, CDR2 SMNVEV (reference sequence). Sequenced sample: blood. This sequence joins TRBV27 and TRBJ1-1, with TRBD1 identical over 7 bases. The sequence was obtained from a woman in her sixties in good health. Here the CDR3 DNA reads TGTGCCAGCAGTCCACAGGGGACAAACACTGAAGCTTTCTTT. Residues: CASSPQGTNTEAFF.